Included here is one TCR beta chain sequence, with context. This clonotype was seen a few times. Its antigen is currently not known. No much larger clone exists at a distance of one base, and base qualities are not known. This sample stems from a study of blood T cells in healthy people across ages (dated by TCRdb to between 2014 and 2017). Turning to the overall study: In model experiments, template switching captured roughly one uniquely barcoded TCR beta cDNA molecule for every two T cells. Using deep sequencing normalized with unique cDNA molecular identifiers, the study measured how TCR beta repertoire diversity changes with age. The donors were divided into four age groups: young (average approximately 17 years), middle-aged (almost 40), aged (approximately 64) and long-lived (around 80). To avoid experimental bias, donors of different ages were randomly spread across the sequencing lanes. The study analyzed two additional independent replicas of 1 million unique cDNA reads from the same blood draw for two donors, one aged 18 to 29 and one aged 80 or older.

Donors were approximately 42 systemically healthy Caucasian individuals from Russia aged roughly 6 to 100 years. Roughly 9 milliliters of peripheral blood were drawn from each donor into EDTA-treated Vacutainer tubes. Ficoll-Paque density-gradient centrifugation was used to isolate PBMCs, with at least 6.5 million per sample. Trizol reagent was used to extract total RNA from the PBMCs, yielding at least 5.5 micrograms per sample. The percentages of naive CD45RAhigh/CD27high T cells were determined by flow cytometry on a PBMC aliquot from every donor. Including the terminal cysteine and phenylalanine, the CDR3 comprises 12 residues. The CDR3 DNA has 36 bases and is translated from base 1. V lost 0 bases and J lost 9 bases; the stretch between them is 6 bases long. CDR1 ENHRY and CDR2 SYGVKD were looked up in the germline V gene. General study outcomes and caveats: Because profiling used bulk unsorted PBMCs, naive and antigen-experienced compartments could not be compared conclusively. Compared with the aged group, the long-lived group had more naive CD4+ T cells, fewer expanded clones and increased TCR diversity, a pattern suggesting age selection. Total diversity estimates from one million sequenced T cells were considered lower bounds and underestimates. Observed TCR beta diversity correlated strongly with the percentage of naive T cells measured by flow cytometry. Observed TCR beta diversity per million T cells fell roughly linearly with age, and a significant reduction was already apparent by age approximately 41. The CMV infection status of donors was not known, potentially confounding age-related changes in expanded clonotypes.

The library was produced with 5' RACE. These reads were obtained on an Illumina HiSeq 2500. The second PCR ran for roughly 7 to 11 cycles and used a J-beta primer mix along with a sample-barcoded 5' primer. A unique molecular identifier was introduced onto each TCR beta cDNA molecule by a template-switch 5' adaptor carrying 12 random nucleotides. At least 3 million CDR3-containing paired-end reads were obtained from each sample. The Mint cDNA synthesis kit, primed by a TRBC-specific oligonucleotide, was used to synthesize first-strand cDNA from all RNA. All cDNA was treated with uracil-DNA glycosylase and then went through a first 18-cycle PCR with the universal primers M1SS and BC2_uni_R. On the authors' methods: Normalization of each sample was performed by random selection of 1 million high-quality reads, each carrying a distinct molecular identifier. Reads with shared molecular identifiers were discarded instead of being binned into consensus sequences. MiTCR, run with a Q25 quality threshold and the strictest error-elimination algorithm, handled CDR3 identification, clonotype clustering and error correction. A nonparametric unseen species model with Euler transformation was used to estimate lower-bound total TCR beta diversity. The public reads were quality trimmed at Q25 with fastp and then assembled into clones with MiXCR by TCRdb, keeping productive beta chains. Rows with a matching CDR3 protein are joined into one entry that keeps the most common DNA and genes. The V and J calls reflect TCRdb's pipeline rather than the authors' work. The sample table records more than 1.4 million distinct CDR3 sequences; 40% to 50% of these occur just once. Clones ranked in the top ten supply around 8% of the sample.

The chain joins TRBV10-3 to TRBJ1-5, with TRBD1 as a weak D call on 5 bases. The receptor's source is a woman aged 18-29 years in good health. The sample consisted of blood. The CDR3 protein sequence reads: CAISESGGPQHF. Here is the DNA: TGTGCCATCAGTGAGTCCGGGGGGCCCCAGCATTTT.